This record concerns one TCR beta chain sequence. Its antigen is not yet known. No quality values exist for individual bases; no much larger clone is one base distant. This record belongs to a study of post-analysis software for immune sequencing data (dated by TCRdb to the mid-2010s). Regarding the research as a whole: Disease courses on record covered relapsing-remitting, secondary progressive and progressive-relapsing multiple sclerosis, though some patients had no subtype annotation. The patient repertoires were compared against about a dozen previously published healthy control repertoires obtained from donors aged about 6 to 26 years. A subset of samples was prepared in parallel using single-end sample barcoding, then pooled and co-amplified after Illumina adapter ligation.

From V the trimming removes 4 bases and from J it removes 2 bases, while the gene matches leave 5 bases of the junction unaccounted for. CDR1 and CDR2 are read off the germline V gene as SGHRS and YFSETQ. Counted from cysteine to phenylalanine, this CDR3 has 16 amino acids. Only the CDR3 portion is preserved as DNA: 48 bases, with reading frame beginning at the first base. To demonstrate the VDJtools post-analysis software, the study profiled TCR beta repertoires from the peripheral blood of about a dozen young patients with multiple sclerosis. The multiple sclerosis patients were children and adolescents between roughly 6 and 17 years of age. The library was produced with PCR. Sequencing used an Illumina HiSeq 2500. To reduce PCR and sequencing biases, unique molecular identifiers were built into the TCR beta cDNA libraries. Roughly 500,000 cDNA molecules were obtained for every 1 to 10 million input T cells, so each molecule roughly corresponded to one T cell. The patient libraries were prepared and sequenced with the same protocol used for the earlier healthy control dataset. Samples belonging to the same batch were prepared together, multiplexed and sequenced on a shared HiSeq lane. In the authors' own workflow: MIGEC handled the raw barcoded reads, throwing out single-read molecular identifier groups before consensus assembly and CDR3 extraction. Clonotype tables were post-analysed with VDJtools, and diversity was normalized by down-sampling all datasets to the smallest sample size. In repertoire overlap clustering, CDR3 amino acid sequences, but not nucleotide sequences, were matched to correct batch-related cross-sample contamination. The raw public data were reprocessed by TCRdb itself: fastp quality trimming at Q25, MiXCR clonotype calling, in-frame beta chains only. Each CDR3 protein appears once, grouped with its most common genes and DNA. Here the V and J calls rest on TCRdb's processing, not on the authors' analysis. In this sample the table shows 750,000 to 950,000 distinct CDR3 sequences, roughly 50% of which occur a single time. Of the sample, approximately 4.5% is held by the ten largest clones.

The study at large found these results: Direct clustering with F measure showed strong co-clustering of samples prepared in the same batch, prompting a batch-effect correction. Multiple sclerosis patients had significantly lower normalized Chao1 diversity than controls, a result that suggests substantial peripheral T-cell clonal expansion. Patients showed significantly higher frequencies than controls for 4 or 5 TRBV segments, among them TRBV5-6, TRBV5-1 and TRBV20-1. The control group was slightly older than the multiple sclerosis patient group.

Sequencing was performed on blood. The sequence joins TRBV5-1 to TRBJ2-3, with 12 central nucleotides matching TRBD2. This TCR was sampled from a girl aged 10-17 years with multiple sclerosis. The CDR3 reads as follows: CASSPLAGGPTDTQYF. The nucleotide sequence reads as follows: TGCGCCAGCAGCCCCCTAGCGGGAGGGCCCACAGATACGCAGTATTTT.